The 6 T cell receptor beta chains reported below all come from one sample, sequenced in a study of blood T cell repertoires in COVID-19. The protocol was immunoSEQ multiplex PCR, while the TCRdb copy is restricted to in-frame clones and leaves out a portion. Of around 130,000 clones in the sample, around 87% were seen once. The sequenced sample consisted of peripheral blood. These receptors all come from an older woman with acute or convalescent COVID-19.

This clone came up once. This chain links TRBV29-1 with TRBJ1-2; D is unclear. The CDR3 consists of 12 residues. Trimming removed 1 base at V and 6 bases at J, with 9 bases between. CDR1 is SQVTM and CDR2 is ANQGSEA in the germline V gene. The CDR3 sequence is CSVEVNRDGYTF. The CDR3 DNA follows: TGCAGCGTTGAAGTGAACAGAGATGGCTACACCTTC.

The J gene is TRBJ1-1, the V gene TRBV12-3 or TRBV12-4; D may be TRBD1 (5 bases). V was cut by 5 bases and J by 8 bases, with 12 bases left in between. This CDR3 has 12 residues. The CDR3 reads CASSTMGGEAFF. In DNA, the CDR3 is TGTGCCAGCAGTACAATGGGGGGGGAAGCTTTCTTT.

V gene TRBV6-1 combines with J gene TRBJ2-4; D might be TRBD1 (5 bases). This CDR3 is 16 amino acids long. V gave up 6 bases and J gave up 0 bases, with 15 bases separating them. CDR1 and CDR2 from the germline V gene are MNHNS and SASEGT. The CDR3 coding sequence is TGTGCCAGCAGCGAATGGGGCTATTCAGCCAAAAACATTCAGTACTTC. This codes for CASSEWGYSAKNIQYF.

V is TRBV6-5 and J is TRBJ2-7; D is ambiguous. Deletions cut 2 bases from V and 0 bases from J, with 8 bases between. The CDR3 has 14 residues. Looked up from germline, CDR1 is MNHEY and CDR2 is SVGAGI. The CDR3 DNA is TGTGCCAGCAGTTACGATGGCGGCTCCTACGAGCAGTACTTC. Amino acids: CASSYDGGSYEQYF.

This chain uses TRBV5-8 with TRBJ2-7, with D hard to call. CDR1 and CDR2 (germline): SGHTS, YDEGEE. The CDR3 has 15 amino acids. Trimming removed 4 bases from V and 0 bases from J, with 14 bases in between. The DNA for the CDR3 is TGTGCCAGCAGCAAACTGGGCGAGATCTCCTACGAGCAGTACTTC. This encodes CASSKLGEISYEQYF.

This chain joins TRBV30 and TRBJ1-5; no clear D. V lost 3 bases to trimming and J lost 1 base, with 10 bases between them. CDR3 length: 14 amino acids. Germline V lookup: CDR1 GTSNPN, CDR2 SVGIG (reference sequence). CDR3 DNA sequence: TGTGCCTGGAGCCCTTTAGCAAGCAATCAGCCCCAGCATTTT. Translated, it gives CAWSPLASNQPQHF.